This entry lists 21 T cell receptor beta chains sequenced from one sample in a study of neurological immune-mediated disorders. TCRdb analysed the 5' RACE reads with MiXCR anew, one entry per CDR3 protein. The sample lists more than 50,000 distinct CDR3 sequences, 10% to 12% seen once, with about 2% in the top ten. Sequences were obtained from PBMCs. These receptors were collected from a man in his fifties or sixties in good health.

This clonotype was found many times. V and J are TRBV20-1 and TRBJ2-5; D may be TRBD1 (6 bases). Trimming cost V 6 bases and J 7 bases, with 21 bases left between them. Germline CDR1 and CDR2: DFQATT and SNEGSKA (reference sequence). This CDR3 has 14 residues. CDR3 residues: CSAPGDNRLWTQYF. Here the CDR3 DNA reads TGCAGTGCGCCCGGGGACAACAGGCTGTGGACCCAGTACTTC.

This clonotype occurred many times. The rearrangement joins TRBV20-1 to TRBJ1-3; TRBD1 might be the D (6 bases). V lost 8 bases and J lost 0, with 17 bases in between. Germline V gives CDR1 DFQATT, CDR2 SNEGSKA (reference sequence). The CDR3 spans 15 residues. CDR3 amino acids: CSTRGGDTSGNTIYF. The DNA for the CDR3 is TGCAGTACAAGGGGGGGTGACACCTCTGGAAACACCATATATTTT.

This chain connects TRBV29-1 to TRBJ2-5, with a possible D match to TRBD1 (5 bases). The CDR3 runs to 13 residues. The V gene's germline CDR1 is SQVTM and CDR2 ANQGSEA. V was trimmed by 7 bases and J by 1 base, leaving 13 bases between them. The CDR3 DNA is TGCAGCGCCCTTATGGACATCCAAGAGACCCAGTACTTC. Protein sequence: CSALMDIQETQYF. The full variable domain, its missing parts supplied by reference TRBV29-1 and TRBJ2-5, is SAVISQKPSRDICQRGTSLTIQCQVDSQVTMMFWYRQQPGQSLTLIATANQGSEATYESGFVIDKFPISRPNLTFSTLTVSNMSPEDSSIYLCSALMDIQETQYFGPGTRLLVL.

In this sample, this clonotype turned up many times. The J gene is TRBJ2-2, the V gene TRBV20-1, with unresolved D. Trimming removed 4 bases at V and 4 bases at J, with 4 bases between. Germline V gives CDR1 DFQATT, CDR2 SNEGSKA (reference sequence). The CDR3 runs 11 residues. CDR3 loop: CSATGTGELFF. CDR3 DNA: TGCAGTGCTACAGGCACCGGGGAGCTGTTTTTT.

Concerning this clonotype: One junction end does not reproduce the germline sequence, and a read error may be involved. The J gene is TRBJ2-7, the V gene TRBV18, with TRBD1 identical over 9 bases. From germline, CDR1 is KGHSH and CDR2 LQKENI. The length of the CDR3 is 15 residues. CDR3 residues: CASSPPGTGSYEQYF. CDR3 bases: TGTGCCAGCTCGCCACCGGGGACAGGGAGCTACGAGCAGTACTTC.

This clonotype was found many times. V is TRBV19 and J is TRBJ1-5, with 11 bases matching TRBD1. The V gene end was trimmed by 3 bases and the J gene end by 5 bases; junction bases not matched to a gene: 6. From germline, CDR1 is LNHDA and CDR2 SQIVND (reference sequence). This CDR3 spans 16 amino acids. The CDR3 spells CASSILGTGGDQPQHF. The CDR3 coding sequence is TGTGCCAGTAGTATTCTTGGGACAGGGGGAGATCAGCCCCAGCATTTT.

This clonotype has a count of ten or more. The V and J genes are TRBV7-2 and TRBJ2-6; 9 bases match TRBD1. V was pared by 5 bases and J by 0 bases, with 8 bases of the junction left unmatched. The CDR3 extends over 18 amino acids. In germline, CDR1 is SGHTA, CDR2 FQGNSA. The CDR3 nucleotides are TGTGCCAGCAGCCTGCGGACAGGGGCGTACTCTGGGGCCAACGTCCTGACTTTC. This encodes CASSLRTGAYSGANVLTF.

This clonotype was counted many times. The chain couples TRBV7-2 to TRBJ2-1; 11 bases match TRBD2. The CDR3 runs 17 residues. The J segment lost 4 bases and the V segment lost 5 bases, leaving 10 bases of the junction unmatched. Germline V gives CDR1 SGHTA, CDR2 FQGNSA. Here the CDR3 DNA reads TGTGCCAGCAGCACCTTGGGTAGCGGGGGGGTTTACAATGAGCAGTTCTTC. It translates to CASSTLGSGGVYNEQFF.

This clonotype was detected many times. The J gene is TRBJ2-2, the V gene TRBV6-1; D might be TRBD1 or TRBD2, each matching 5 bases. Germline CDR1 is MNHNS and CDR2 is SASEGT. V was shortened by 7 bases and J by 3 bases, with 9 bases between the two germline ends. This CDR3 has 13 amino acids. CDR3 protein: CASKLGDTGELFF. The CDR3 DNA reads as TGTGCCAGCAAACTGGGGGACACCGGGGAGCTGTTTTTT.

This clonotype was observed many times. The chain has TRBV28 and TRBJ2-3, with D perhaps TRBD1 (5 bases). The CDR3 sequence is 15 residues long. Trimming stripped 5 bases from V and 1 base from J, with 13 bases between. Germline CDR1 is MDHEN and CDR2 is SYDVKM. The CDR3 is CASSTPGAGTDTQYF. CDR3 nucleotides: TGTGCCAGCAGTACCCCTGGGGCCGGCACAGATACGCAGTATTTT.

This clonotype was seen at least ten times. V is TRBV7-2 and J is TRBJ1-1; perhaps TRBD1 as D (6 bases). Trimming removed 5 bases from V and 3 bases from J, with 10 bases in between. Germline assignment: CDR1 SGHTA and CDR2 FQGNSA. This CDR3 has 13 residues. This CDR3 is CASSQQGDTEAFF. In DNA form, the CDR3 reads TGTGCCAGCAGCCAACAGGGTGACACTGAAGCTTTCTTT.

This clonotype was found many times. The rearrangement uses TRBV5-6 and TRBJ2-3, with a possible D match to TRBD2 (6 bases). V was shortened by 5 bases and J by 2 bases, with 15 bases between the two germline ends. The CDR3 has 15 amino acids. Germline CDR1 and CDR2: SGHDT and YYEEEE. CDR3 nucleotides: TGTGCCAGCAGTAACGGGGGAGCCTACACAGATACGCAGTATTTT. It yields the protein CASSNGGAYTDTQYF.

This clonotype was found many times. The rearrangement joins TRBV5-1 to TRBJ2-5; possibly TRBD1 or TRBD2 for D (5 bases each). The germline V gene encodes CDR1 SGHRS and CDR2 YFSETQ. The CDR3 extends over 13 amino acids. V dropped 3 bases and J dropped 2 bases, with 8 bases sitting between them. As DNA, the CDR3 is TGCGCCAGCAGCTGGGGACGGCAAGAGACCCAGTACTTC. Translation gives CASSWGRQETQYF.

This clonotype appeared many times. The chain is built from TRBV28 and TRBJ2-2, with 12 positions matching TRBD2. This CDR3 is built from 17 residues. The V and J ends lost 3 bases and 2 bases, in that order; junction bases with no gene match: 4. Germline values: CDR1 MDHEN, CDR2 SYDVKM. CDR3 protein: CASSLAGLAGNTGELFF. The DNA for the CDR3 is TGTGCCAGCAGTTTGGCTGGACTAGCGGGAAACACCGGGGAGCTGTTTTTT.

In its sample, this clonotype was seen many times. The rearrangement joins TRBV20-1 to TRBJ1-6; 11 positions agree with TRBD1. The CDR3 is 16 amino acids. Looked up from germline, CDR1 is DFQATT and CDR2 is SNEGSKA (reference sequence). Trimming took 1 base from V and 3 from J; bases not matched to a gene: 2. The CDR3: CSARGTGGLYNSPLHF. Written as DNA, the CDR3 is TGCAGTGCTAGAGGGACAGGGGGCCTCTATAATTCACCCCTCCACTTT.

The sample holds many counts of this clonotype. The CDR3 is CSSRGRYAGDTQYF. CDR3 bases: TGCAGCTCCAGGGGGAGATACGCAGGGGATACGCAGTATTTT. The chain couples TRBV29-1 to TRBJ2-3; 7 bases are shared with TRBD1. V was clipped by 8 bases and J by 6 bases; unmatched bases: 14. This CDR3 has 14 amino acids. CDR1 and CDR2 from the germline V gene are SQVTM and ANQGSEA.

This clonotype has more than one count but fewer than ten. The chain carries TRBV6-2 or TRBV6-3 and TRBJ1-1, with D unresolved. The germline V and J ends were trimmed by 0 bases and 4 bases, with 9 bases remaining between them. Germline CDR1 is MNHEY and CDR2 is SVGEGT. The CDR3 is made up of 14 amino acids. DNA of the CDR3: TGTGCCAGCAGTTACTCGAAATGGGGCACTGAAGCTTTCTTT. Its protein product is CASSYSKWGTEAFF.

This clonotype has at least ten counts. This chain links TRBV12-3 or TRBV12-4 with TRBJ1-6, with 7 nucleotides matching TRBD1. The length of the CDR3 is 14 residues. Trimming removed 3 bases from V and 10 bases from J; junction bases left unmatched: 6. The DNA for the CDR3 is TGTGCCAGCAGTTTGATAAGGGGGCAATCACCCCTCCACTTT. Its protein product is CASSLIRGQSPLHF.

This clonotype was recorded at least ten times. The chain uses TRBV20-1 and TRBJ2-6; TRBD2 might be the D (6 bases). Trimming pared 6 bases from V and 1 base from J, leaving 16 bases between. This CDR3 contains 16 residues. Germline V gene data show CDR1 as DFQATT and CDR2 as SNEGSKA (reference sequence). The CDR3, as DNA: TGCAGTGCCTCAGGGAGGTCATCTTCTGGGGCCAACGTCCTGACTTTC. This sequence encodes CSASGRSSSGANVLTF.

This chain joins TRBV4-3 and TRBJ2-1; 8 bases map to TRBD2. Germline V gene data show CDR1 as LGHNA and CDR2 as YSLEER. The CDR3 has 15 residues. The V segment lost 0 bases and the J segment 7 bases; nucleotides outside the gene matches: 5. CDR3 in amino acids: CASSQDGGRLNEQFF. The CDR3 DNA reads as TGCGCCAGCAGCCAAGACGGCGGGAGGTTGAATGAGCAGTTCTTC.

This clonotype was seen at least ten times. The rearrangement uses TRBV7-9 and TRBJ1-1; D unclear. V lost 5 bases and J lost 1, with 14 bases in between. The CDR3 has 15 amino acids. Germline V lookup: CDR1 SEHNR, CDR2 FQNEAQ (reference sequence). This CDR3 reads CASSPPGVGNTEAFF. CDR3 nucleotides: TGTGCCAGCAGCCCCCCCGGGGTGGGGAACACTGAAGCTTTCTTT.